The rows below give T cell receptor beta chains drawn from one sample of a study of T cell clones after liver transplantation. Produced via immunoSEQ multiplex PCR; TCRdb's table is partial and in-frame only. The sample shows around 20,000 clones, approximately 92% of them seen only once. This specimen consisted of CD8+ T cells from blood, obtained around 45 months after liver transplant. These receptors were collected from a human patient who received a liver transplant. Some T cells may be the graft donor's. The conserved cysteine and the conserved F or W are not part of the CDR3 here.

V gene: TRBV9
J gene: TRBJ2-3
CDR3 protein: ASSVEGEDTQY

V gene: TRBV19
J gene: TRBJ1-1
CDR3 protein: ASSITGMNTEAF

V gene: TRBV27
J gene: TRBJ1-1
CDR3 protein: ASSLRAPVNTEAF

V gene: TRBV7-9
J gene: TRBJ2-3
CDR3 protein: ASSSADSIQDTQY

V gene: TRBV28
J gene: TRBJ2-3
CDR3 protein: ASGAGVDTQY

V gene: TRBV11-2
J gene: TRBJ2-5
CDR3 protein: ASSFLMSETQY

V gene: TRBV27
J gene: TRBJ1-1
CDR3 protein: ASSKLDRANTEAF

V gene: TRBV29-1
J gene: TRBJ2-1
CDR3 protein: SVEERNEQF

V gene: TRBV5-6
J gene: TRBJ2-5
CDR3 protein: ASSSRIGQETQY

V gene: TRBV5-1
J gene: TRBJ2-5
CDR3 protein: ASSLAPWAQY

V gene: TRBV7-9
J gene: TRBJ2-1
CDR3 protein: ASSLSGGNEQF

V gene: TRBV10-3
J gene: TRBJ2-1
CDR3 protein: AINGQGGYNEQF

V gene: TRBV28
J gene: TRBJ1-3
CDR3 protein: ASRASGPGNTIY

V gene: TRBV4-3
J gene: TRBJ1-1
CDR3 protein: ASSQVFVRGFTEAF

V gene: TRBV6-5
J gene: TRBJ2-2
CDR3 protein: ASTQTTNTGELF

V gene: TRBV9
J gene: TRBJ2-1
CDR3 protein: ASSLGGGSYNEQF

V gene: TRBV5-8
J gene: TRBJ1-1
CDR3 protein: ASSLLGWTGENTEAF

V gene: TRBV27
J gene: TRBJ2-7
CDR3 protein: ASSMGLLQY

V gene: TRBV7-9
J gene: TRBJ2-2
CDR3 protein: ASSLSSVSANTGELF

V gene: TRBV11-2
J gene: TRBJ2-3
CDR3 protein: ASSSGVADTQY

V gene: TRBV11-2
J gene: TRBJ2-2
CDR3 protein: ASSLDLGTGELF

V gene: TRBV11-1
J gene: TRBJ1-1
CDR3 protein: ASSTEDRGTRTEAF

V gene: TRBV9
J gene: TRBJ2-3
CDR3 protein: ASSPDAGRPGDTQY

V gene: TRBV7-9
J gene: TRBJ2-5
CDR3 protein: ASSLMGQKETQY

V gene: TRBV9
J gene: TRBJ2-1
CDR3 protein: ASSVGDYNEQF

V gene: TRBV27
J gene: TRBJ1-2
CDR3 protein: ASSLQGALGNYGYT

V gene: TRBV11-3
J gene: TRBJ2-1
CDR3 protein: ASSFQGHPNEQF

V gene: TRBV27
J gene: TRBJ1-5
CDR3 protein: ASSLSRYQPQH

V gene: TRBV4-1
J gene: TRBJ1-2
CDR3 protein: ASSQDGTGSVGTYGYT

V gene: TRBV19
J gene: TRBJ2-7
CDR3 protein: ASSSGKSREQY

V gene: TRBV4-1
J gene: TRBJ2-2
CDR3 protein: ASSQEPGLAGGPTGELF

V gene: TRBV27
J gene: .
CDR3 protein: ASSLSAGGHFYEQY

V gene: TRBV9
J gene: TRBJ2-2
CDR3 protein: ASSVGPGAGWELF

V gene: TRBV6-1
J gene: TRBJ1-2
CDR3 protein: ASSLQGSYNYGYT

V gene: TRBV7-3
J gene: TRBJ2-1
CDR3 protein: ASSLGTGTSNEQF

V gene: TRBV28
J gene: TRBJ1-4
CDR3 protein: ASSPLGTRTLNEKLF

V gene: TRBV5-6
J gene: TRBJ1-3
CDR3 protein: ASSLVGSGNTIY

V gene: TRBV4-3
J gene: TRBJ2-7
CDR3 protein: ASSQDSTSVAYEQY

V gene: TRBV9
J gene: TRBJ2-7
CDR3 protein: ASSGGKTYEQY

V gene: TRBV6-5
J gene: TRBJ2-7
CDR3 protein: ASSNLAETYEQY

V gene: TRBV11-2
J gene: TRBJ1-2
CDR3 protein: ASSSPSSLDYGYT

V gene: TRBV6-1
J gene: TRBJ2-7
CDR3 protein: ASSLGANNYEQY

V gene: TRBV7-7
J gene: TRBJ2-1
CDR3 protein: ASSGGTSGRFEQF